This is a list of T cell receptor beta chains from one sample in a study of cytomegalovirus exposure and HLA in healthy donors. Sequencing used immunoSEQ multiplex PCR; TCRdb keeps in-frame clones, though not all of them. The table lists around 120,000 clones, over 60% of them singletons. The sequencing input was PBMCs. These receptors were collected from a man aged 25-45 years in good health and CMV-seropositive. The conserved cysteine and the conserved F or W are not part of the CDR3 here. Each record gives: J gene, D gene, V gene, CDR3 protein. A D gene is named only where the DNA matches it firmly.

>TRBJ1-4|-|TRBV5-1
ASSLGDMDYEKLF
>TRBJ2-1|-|TRBV4-2
ASSQRSNLGSYNEQF
>TRBJ2-7|TRBD1|TRBV4-3
ASSHRDRGYEQY
>TRBJ2-3|TRBD1|TRBV29-1
SAAPGTGYTDTQY
>TRBJ2-1|TRBD2|TRBV19
ASRAGRNAYNEQF
>TRBJ1-1|-|TRBV9
ASSGGRGLYEAF
>TRBJ2-7|-|TRBV6-5
ASSYSGAAANYEQY
>TRBJ1-5|-|TRBV25-1
ASSGRKQGQPQH
>TRBJ2-5|-|TRBV7-8
ASSLDRQETQY
>TRBJ2-1|TRBD2|TRBV19
ASSMRGGDNEQF
>TRBJ2-7|TRBD1|TRBV10-3
AIRTGLYEQY
>-|TRBD2|TRBV4-2
ASSQGLAGTYEQY
>TRBJ1-2|TRBD1|TRBV6-1
ASSLRQGNDYGYT
>TRBJ1-3|-|TRBV19
ASSISQVSGNTIY
>TRBJ1-2|TRBD1|TRBV19
ASSQGGGYT
>TRBJ2-5|-|TRBV9
ASSVGRAGVLETQY
>TRBJ2-2|-|TRBV7-8
ASSLDREHKREYSGELF
>TRBJ2-3|TRBD2|TRBV4-3
ASSPGLAGGTSTDTQY
>TRBJ1-1|TRBD1|TRBV7-9
ASSWGQLPDEAF
>TRBJ2-3|-|TRBV4-2
ASSQTLENTQY
>TRBJ1-5|-|TRBV19
ASNPGEYSNQPQH
>TRBJ2-5|TRBD1|TRBV29-1
SVNGQGSLETQY
>TRBJ2-5|-|TRBV7-8
ASSSLGIYQETQY
>TRBJ1-5|TRBD1|TRBV7-6
ASSSGTGGGQPQH
>TRBJ2-1|TRBD2|TRBV11-3
ASSLNSGRSYEQF
>TRBJ2-7|-|TRBV9
ASSPTGIPAEEQY
>TRBJ2-7|-|TRBV6-1
ASSEGGTYEQY
>TRBJ2-2|-|TRBV6-6
ASSYLGEDTGELF
>TRBJ2-5|-|TRBV18
ASSPRRGAGVETQY